A selection of T cell receptor beta chains follows, all from one sample in a study of cytomegalovirus exposure and HLA in healthy donors. Sequenced by immunoSEQ multiplex PCR; TCRdb stores in-frame clones only, minus some. The sample contains 130,000 or so clones, 75% to 90% of which appear only once. The specimen sequenced was PBMCs. The receptors were gathered from a woman in her late teens or twenties in good health and CMV-seronegative. Each CDR3 is given with its conserved first and last residue. A D gene is named only where the DNA matches it firmly. Clone sizes are given selectively: once, few, many, or a class where the clone is expanded.

D gene: TRBD2
J gene: TRBJ2-7
V gene: TRBV6-4
clone size: NA
CDR3 protein: CASSDLLAGGWNEQYF
CDR3 DNA: TGTGCCAGCAGTGACCTCTTGGCGGGGGGATGGAACGAGCAGTACTTC

D gene: NA
J gene: TRBJ2-3
V gene: TRBV5-5
clone size: NA
CDR3 protein: CASSLEMADNTDTQYF
CDR3 DNA: TGTGCCAGCAGCTTGGAGATGGCAGATAACACAGATACGCAGTATTTT

D gene: NA
J gene: TRBJ2-1
V gene: TRBV7-9
clone size: NA
CDR3 protein: CASSLSYNEQFF
CDR3 DNA: TGTGCCAGCAGCTTATCATACAATGAGCAGTTCTTC

D gene: TRBD2
J gene: TRBJ2-1
V gene: TRBV10-3
clone size: once
CDR3 protein: CAISEPRTSVYTTMKQFF
CDR3 DNA: TGTGCCATCAGTGAGCCCCGGACTAGCGTATATACTACAATGAAGCAGTTCTTC

D gene: NA
J gene: TRBJ2-7
V gene: TRBV27
clone size: many
CDR3 protein: CASSFRPVSYEQYF
CDR3 DNA: TGTGCCAGCAGTTTCCGCCCAGTGTCCTACGAGCAGTACTTC

D gene: NA
J gene: TRBJ2-5
V gene: TRBV5-1
clone size: NA
CDR3 protein: CASTEGGDLRQETQYF
CDR3 DNA: TGCGCCAGCACCGAAGGAGGAGACCTTCGGCAAGAGACCCAGTACTTC

D gene: NA
J gene: TRBJ1-5
V gene: TRBV28
clone size: NA
CDR3 protein: CASTWGRNQPQHF
CDR3 DNA: TGTGCCAGCACGTGGGGGCGCAATCAGCCCCAGCATTTT

D gene: NA
J gene: TRBJ1-1
V gene: TRBV9
clone size: NA
CDR3 protein: CASSVEGAEAFF
CDR3 DNA: TGTGCCAGCAGCGTCGAGGGGGCTGAAGCTTTCTTT

D gene: NA
J gene: TRBJ1-2
V gene: TRBV12-5
clone size: NA
CDR3 protein: CASGLSGGTDYTF
CDR3 DNA: TGTGCTAGTGGTCTCTCCGGGGGGACGGACTACACCTTC

D gene: TRBD2
J gene: TRBJ2-3
V gene: TRBV27
clone size: NA
CDR3 protein: CASKLGGAQDTQYF
CDR3 DNA: TGTGCCAGCAAGCTCGGGGGGGCCCAAGATACGCAGTATTTT

D gene: NA
J gene: TRBJ1-3
V gene: TRBV19
clone size: few
CDR3 protein: CASSRLQGSGNTIYF
CDR3 DNA: TGTGCCAGTAGCCGACTACAGGGATCTGGAAACACCATATATTTT

D gene: NA
J gene: TRBJ2-5
V gene: TRBV9
clone size: NA
CDR3 protein: CASSVELQETQYF
CDR3 DNA: TGTGCCAGCAGCGTAGAGCTCCAAGAGACCCAGTACTTC

D gene: TRBD1
J gene: TRBJ1-2
V gene: TRBV7-9
clone size: NA
CDR3 protein: CASSAWDSRGGYTF
CDR3 DNA: TGTGCCAGCAGCGCATGGGACAGTCGGGGGGGCTACACCTTC

D gene: TRBD1
J gene: TRBJ1-5
V gene: TRBV7-8
clone size: NA
CDR3 protein: CASSLGDRPYSNQPQHF
CDR3 DNA: TGTGCCAGCAGCTTAGGGGACAGACCATATAGCAATCAGCCCCAGCATTTT

D gene: TRBD1
J gene: TRBJ1-1
V gene: TRBV9
clone size: NA
CDR3 protein: CASSAWDRANTEAFF
CDR3 DNA: TGTGCCAGCAGCGCTTGGGACAGGGCGAACACTGAAGCTTTCTTT

D gene: NA
J gene: TRBJ2-2
V gene: TRBV6-4
clone size: NA
CDR3 protein: CASSGAGNTGELFF
CDR3 DNA: TGTGCCAGCAGTGGCGCAGGAAACACCGGGGAGCTGTTTTTT

D gene: TRBD1
J gene: TRBJ2-7
V gene: TRBV6-1
clone size: NA
CDR3 protein: CASSGFGTGAYYEQYF
CDR3 DNA: TGTGCCAGCAGTGGATTCGGGACAGGGGCGTACTACGAGCAGTACTTC

D gene: NA
J gene: TRBJ2-7
V gene: TRBV5-5
clone size: once
CDR3 protein: CASSWGPDGTPTSYEQYF
CDR3 DNA: TGTGCCAGCAGCTGGGGACCTGACGGGACACCTACCTCCTACGAGCAGTACTTC

D gene: TRBD1
J gene: TRBJ1-2
V gene: TRBV28
clone size: NA
CDR3 protein: CASSLIRGHGYTF
CDR3 DNA: TGTGCCAGCAGTTTAATCAGGGGGCATGGCTACACCTTC

D gene: NA
J gene: TRBJ1-5
V gene: TRBV5-1
clone size: NA
CDR3 protein: CASSLTGLNQPQHF
CDR3 DNA: TGCGCCAGCAGCTTAACAGGGCTCAATCAGCCCCAGCATTTT

D gene: TRBD2
J gene: TRBJ2-1
V gene: TRBV14
clone size: NA
CDR3 protein: CASSQLWGSGGTYNEQFF
CDR3 DNA: TGTGCCAGCAGCCAACTTTGGGGTAGCGGGGGGACCTACAATGAGCAGTTCTTC

D gene: NA
J gene: TRBJ2-7
V gene: TRBV2
clone size: once
CDR3 protein: CASSANYEQYF
CDR3 DNA: TGTGCCAGCAGTGCCAACTACGAGCAGTACTTC

D gene: NA
J gene: TRBJ1-2
V gene: TRBV7-8
clone size: NA
CDR3 protein: CASSLGAQGGYTF
CDR3 DNA: TGTGCCAGCAGCCTAGGCGCGCAGGGCGGCTACACCTTC

D gene: NA
J gene: TRBJ2-7
V gene: TRBV7-9
clone size: NA
CDR3 protein: CASATGHPPEQYF
CDR3 DNA: TGTGCCAGCGCTACGGGACACCCACCGGAGCAGTACTTC